The subject of this entry is one T cell receptor beta chain. No antigen is known for it. UMIs were included in TCR beta cDNA generated by 5'RACE template switching. TCRdb reprocessed the 5' RACE reads, with one entry per CDR3 protein and no DNA. Its table records about 460,000 distinct CDR3 sequences. Germline V lookup: CDR1 MNHEY, CDR2 SVGEGT. This CDR3 contains 15 residues. The sample originates from a study of T cells expressing NK-cell markers. General study results and limits: About six donors carried dominant NKG2C+ clonotypes that made up roughly 1.0-7.0% of their CD8+ T cells. A few donors likewise had their CD3+CD56-NKG2C+ fraction led by these clonotypes.

This chain connects TRBV6-2 or TRBV6-3 to TRBJ1-5; TCRdb calls TRBD1, which cannot be checked without DNA. The sequence derives from a woman between 50 and 59 years old in good health. Input material: blood T cells: a sorted CD56 or NKG2C T cell subset, CD4+ or CD8+ T cells, or bulk PBMC T cells (not recorded which). CDR3: CASSTPGGPKQPQHF.